This record looks at one TCR beta chain sequence and its context. Ten or more counts support this clonotype. The antigen it recognizes is unknown. No much larger clone exists at a distance of one base, and base qualities are not known. Systemically healthy Caucasian individuals from Russia, 35 to 40 in total and aged roughly 6 to 100 years, were included as donors. Each donor gave about 11 milliliters of peripheral blood, drawn into EDTA-treated Vacutainer tubes. Ficoll-Paque density-gradient centrifugation was used to isolate PBMCs, with at least 6.5 million per sample. Total RNA, at least 5.5 micrograms per sample, was extracted from PBMCs with Trizol reagent. For every donor, an aliquot of PBMCs went through flow cytometry to measure the percentages of naive CD45RAhigh/CD27high T cells. V is reduced by 1 base and J by 9 bases, leaving a spacing of 13 bases between them. CDR1 LGHNA and CDR2 YSLEER are derived from the germline V gene. The CDR3 measures 14 amino acids from cysteine to phenylalanine. CDR3 DNA only is kept here, 42 bases in frame from base 1.

These data are taken from a study of blood T cells in healthy people across ages (dated by TCRdb to about 2015). In the study overall: Template switching captured roughly one uniquely barcoded TCR beta cDNA molecule per two T cells in model experiments. Age-related changes in TCR beta repertoire diversity were measured in the study by deep sequencing normalized with unique cDNA molecular identifiers. The donors were split into four age groups: young (average 16 years), middle-aged (around 40), aged (around 67) and long-lived (about 82). To avoid experimental bias, donors of different ages were randomly spread across the sequencing lanes. For two donors (one aged 18 to 30 and one aged 80 or older), the study analyzed two additional independent replicas of 1 million unique cDNA reads from the same blood draw. Results and caveats for the whole study, not just this receptor: Compared with the aged group, more naive CD4+ T cells, fewer expanded clones and increased TCR diversity were shown by the long-lived group, suggesting age selection. Donor CMV infection status was unknown, potentially confounding age-related changes in expanded clonotypes. As age increased, observed TCR beta diversity per million T cells dropped in a roughly linear way, and a significant reduction was already evident by age roughly 40. There was a strong correlation between observed TCR beta diversity and the percentage of naive T cells measured by flow cytometry. Because profiling used bulk unsorted PBMCs, naive and antigen-experienced compartments could not be compared conclusively. Estimates of total diversity based on one million sequenced T cells were regarded as lower bounds and as underestimates.

The library was built by means of 5' RACE. The run used an Illumina HiSeq 2500. A second PCR of roughly 7 to 11 cycles was performed with a sample-barcoded 5' primer and a J-beta primer mix. A unique molecular identifier was introduced onto each TCR beta cDNA molecule by a template-switch 5' adaptor carrying 12 random nucleotides. Each sample yielded at least 2.5 million CDR3-containing paired-end reads. First-strand cDNA synthesis was performed from all RNA using the Mint cDNA synthesis kit, with priming by a TRBC-specific oligonucleotide. After uracil-DNA glycosylase treatment, a first 18-cycle PCR used universal primers M1SS and BC2_uni_R on all cDNA. In the authors' own workflow: Each sample was normalized by randomly selecting 1 million high-quality reads, each carrying a distinct molecular identifier. Reads with shared molecular identifiers were discarded instead of being binned into consensus sequences. MiTCR, run with a Q25 quality threshold and the strictest error-elimination algorithm, handled CDR3 identification, clonotype clustering and error correction. A nonparametric unseen species model with Euler transformation was used to estimate a lower bound on total TCR beta diversity. Clones were called with MiXCR by TCRdb after fastp trimmed the public reads at Q25, and only in-frame beta chains were retained. Identical CDR3 protein sequences are pooled into one entry, listed with their most common genes and DNA. The V and J calls were determined by TCRdb, not by the authors. This sample is represented by over 550,000 distinct CDR3 sequences; under 30% of them were singletons. Less than 20% of the sample belongs to the ten largest clones.

This receptor chain uses TRBV4-3 and TRBJ2-1; the D gene cannot be resolved beyond TRBD1 or TRBD2, each matching 6 bases. Sequencing used blood. This TCR was sampled from an elderly woman in good health. The DNA sequence follows: TGCGCCAGCAGCCAAGGCCCGGGGGCTGGTGAGCAGTTCTTC. Translated, this is CASSQGPGAGEQFF.